This T cell receptor beta chain comes out of a study of OX40 agonist ivuxolimab in advanced cancers. About the study: Patients received the agonistic anti-OX40 (CD134) antibody ivuxolimab. Prior checkpoint blockade (anti-PD-1, anti-PD-L1 or anti-CTLA-4) was permitted; 40% had it.

The CDR3 runs 15 residues. CDR1 is LGHNA, CDR2 YNFKEQ, per germline. After removal of 0 bases from V and 4 bases from J, the junction contained 3 bases not matched to a gene. Profiled with immunoSEQ multiplex PCR; TCRdb holds only in-frame clones, not every one. The table records tens of thousands of clones, about 93% of them present only once. This clone has just one count. What it binds is unknown. Study-level findings and limits: Expanded clones were, on average, more numerous among CD8+ T cells than CD4+.

The TCR sequence derives from an adult with an advanced solid tumor such as melanoma, head and neck, liver or kidney cancer. The rearrangement links TRBV4-2 to TRBJ2-7; 10 positions agree with TRBD2. Sequencing used CD4+ or CD8+ T cells sorted from blood, obtained in a trial of the OX40 agonist ivuxolimab. Here the CDR3 DNA reads TGTGCCAGCAGCCAAGAAGGAGCGGGAGGGTACGAGCAGTACTTC. It specifies CASSQEGAGGYEQYF.